The sequence of this TCR beta chain was determined in a study of blood T cell repertoires in COVID-19 (dated by TCRdb to about 2020). As for the study more broadly: Samples from collaborators originated in the United States, Italy and Spain and spanned both the acute and convalescent phases of COVID-19. The prospective study material was composed of cDNA or gDNA derived from T cells, B-cell-depleted T cells, or PBMCs. Subjects who had been exposed to COVID-19, were actively infected with it, or had recovered from it provided the deeply sampled blood TCRbeta repertoires that made up the dataset. The repertoires were released in a freely available public database meant as a resource for research on the immune response to SARS-CoV-2. Samples came from the ongoing ImmuneRACE study (first 160 participants) plus 1,254 subjects from 6 global collaborators. Nearly every sample came with metadata listing a de-identified subject ID, COVID-19 status, age in years and sex. Where HLA class I and class II types were available, the types were taken from metadata supplied by the sample provider, not from assay-based typing. The investigation overall reported the following: Clinical and demographic metadata were provided uncurated, with the amount varying by source and participant.

CDR1 and CDR2 are drawn from the germline V gene (reference sequence): LNHDA, SQIVND. Trimming accounts for 3 bases at V and 0 bases at J, while the number of junction bases matched to no gene is 13. There are 18 amino acids in the CDR3, from cysteine to phenylalanine inclusive. Here the CDR3 DNA is all that survives: 54 bases in frame from base 1. Participants in the prospective study were aged about 18 to 95 years, lived in 20 to 25 United States geographic areas, and enrolled through a virtual design. In the prospective study, cohorts were assigned on the basis of participant-reported clinical history obtained from a screening survey and a study questionnaire. Recovered participants in ImmuneRACE Cohort 3 were defined as having two consecutive negative NP/OP PCR tests, clearance from a healthcare professional, or resolution of symptoms. Mobile phlebotomists in the prospective study collected whole blood, serum and a nasopharyngeal or oropharyngeal swab from every participant. Prospective study participants could optionally give additional blood draws and questionnaires over a roughly 2-month period. Blood samples from the prospective study were shipped frozen or at room temperature prior to DNA extraction.

TCRbeta CDR3 regions were amplified from genomic DNA using the immunoSEQ Assay, a bias-controlled multiplex PCR. In the source study's methods: Nucleated cell counts per sample were estimated from amplification of reference gene primers within the assay. Sequence reads were collapsed and filtered to measure the absolute abundance of every unique TCRbeta CDR3 rearrangement. For each sample, productive Simpson clonality was calculated as the square root of Simpson's diversity index across productive rearrangements. TCRdb retrieved this table from immuneACCESS and kept in-frame rearrangements only. Not all clones are present; in checked studies, unresolved V genes account for under half, and no reason is known for the remainder. That table is the source of V, J and clone size, and D and trimming were worked out from the DNA. The sample data list under 350,000 clones, and under 90% of these were observed just once. The ten largest account for around 1.9% of the sample.

Regarding this clone: No cognate antigen has been identified for it. No qualities accompany the bases; no much larger clone lies one base away.

This receptor was obtained from a woman aged 60-75 years who had recovered from COVID-19. Sequencing was carried out using PBMCs or T cells enriched from blood (not recorded which). The rearranged segments are TRBV19 and TRBJ1-1; 7 bases in the junction line up with TRBD1. The CDR3 protein is CASSIILVGQKMNTEAFF. The DNA sequence follows: TGTGCCAGTAGTATTATTCTTGTGGGACAGAAAATGAACACTGAAGCTTTCTTT.